Listed below are T cell receptor beta chains from one sample, sequenced in a study of blood T cell repertoires in COVID-19. The method was immunoSEQ multiplex PCR; TCRdb's version includes in-frame clones alone and lacks a portion of them. The data contain 50,000 to 65,000 clones, roughly 88% of them singletons. The sequencing sample was made of peripheral blood. The receptors shown here come from a man between 65 and 79 years old with acute or convalescent COVID-19. Each CDR3 is given with its conserved first and last residue. D genes are given only for firm matches. Size is omitted from some rows. Given values are once, few, many or a class for expanded clones.

D gene	V gene	J gene	clone size	CDR3 protein	CDR3 DNA
TRBD2	TRBV19	TRBJ2-7	.	CASSSASGGGAYEQYF	TGTGCCAGTAGTTCGGCGAGTGGCGGGGGGGCCTACGAGCAGTACTTC
TRBD2	TRBV7-2	TRBJ2-3	.	CASSSRGSGVPDTQYF	TGTGCCAGCAGCTCCCGGGGTAGCGGGGTTCCAGATACGCAGTATTTT
TRBD1	TRBV9	TRBJ2-1	.	CASSYGTANNEQFF	TGTGCCAGCAGCTACGGGACAGCTAACAATGAGCAGTTCTTC
.	TRBV28	TRBJ2-7	few	CASSTQGAGAYEQYF	TGTGCCAGCAGTACGCAGGGGGCGGGGGCCTACGAGCAGTACTTC
.	TRBV15	TRBJ2-5	once	CATSRDTSHVETQYF	TGTGCCACCAGCAGAGATACTTCCCATGTCGAGACCCAGTACTTC
TRBD1	TRBV24-1	TRBJ1-6	.	CATSDGTVDSPLHF	TGTGCCACCAGTGATGGGACAGTTGATTCACCCCTCCACTTT
TRBD2	TRBV7-2	TRBJ2-3	.	CASSFLAGGGRADTQYF	TGTGCCAGCAGCTTCCTAGCGGGGGGGGGAAGGGCAGATACGCAGTATTTT
TRBD1	TRBV2	TRBJ1-3	.	CASALTGVYGNTIYF	TGTGCCAGCGCCCTCACAGGGGTATATGGGAACACCATATATTTT
TRBD1	TRBV5-1	TRBJ2-7	.	CASSLEGTGSHEQYF	TGCGCCAGCAGCTTGGAAGGGACAGGGTCCCACGAGCAGTACTTC
TRBD1	TRBV19	TRBJ1-2	once	CASSIGTGEVDYGYTF	TGTGCCAGTAGTATAGGAACAGGGGAGGTGGACTATGGCTACACCTTC
.	TRBV7-8	TRBJ1-3	.	CASSSSPVFSGNTIYF	TGTGCCAGCAGCTCTAGTCCGGTATTCTCTGGAAACACCATATATTTT
.	TRBV19	TRBJ1-3	.	CASSMRGTGNTIYF	TGTGCCAGTAGTATGCGGGGGACTGGAAACACCATATATTTT
.	TRBV28	TRBJ1-1	.	CASRPLDSANTEAFF	TGTGCCAGCAGGCCCCTAGACAGCGCGAACACTGAAGCTTTCTTT
TRBD2	TRBV28	TRBJ2-1	.	CASSFPLSGAYNEQFF	TGTGCCAGCAGTTTTCCCCTGAGCGGGGCCTACAATGAGCAGTTCTTC
.	TRBV7-3	TRBJ2-7	.	CASSLWGGPYYEQYF	TGTGCCAGCAGCTTATGGGGGGGCCCTTACTACGAGCAGTACTTC
TRBD1	TRBV3-1/TRBV3-2	TRBJ2-3	.	CASSQGQGVDTQYF	TGTGCCAGCAGCCAAGGACAGGGGGTTGATACGCAGTATTTT
TRBD1	TRBV28	TRBJ1-3	.	CASSPRTGGNTIYF	TGTGCCAGCAGTCCGAGGACAGGGGGCAACACCATATATTTT
TRBD2	TRBV6-5	TRBJ2-2	.	CASSSGLAGGGELFF	TGTGCCAGCAGTTCGGGACTAGCGGGGGGAGGGGAGCTGTTTTTT
TRBD1	TRBV9	TRBJ2-5	.	CASSGLGTGGETQYF	TGTGCCAGCAGCGGCTTGGGGACAGGGGGAGAGACCCAGTACTTC
TRBD1	TRBV2	TRBJ1-3	.	CASSSDRGSSGNTIYF	TGTGCCAGCAGTTCGGACAGGGGGAGCTCTGGAAACACCATATATTTT
.	TRBV7-2	TRBJ2-7	.	CASSFRSLALGGEQYF	TGTGCCAGCAGCTTCAGATCCCTAGCCCTGGGGGGAGAGCAGTACTTC
.	TRBV10-2	TRBJ2-1	.	CASSVLFNEQFF	TGCGCCAGCAGCGTGTTATTCAATGAGCAGTTCTTC
TRBD2	TRBV14	TRBJ2-7	.	CASSQVNSGGTYEQYF	TGTGCCAGCAGCCAAGTGAACAGCGGGGGAACGTACGAGCAGTACTTC
.	TRBV28	TRBJ1-2	.	CASSSTSRQFYGYTF	TGTGCCAGCAGTTCCACTTCCCGACAGTTCTATGGCTACACCTTC
.	TRBV10-3	TRBJ2-7	.	CAIRKGGGQVDEQYF	TGTGCCATCAGAAAAGGGGGGGGGCAAGTGGACGAGCAGTACTTC
TRBD2	TRBV30	TRBJ2-1	.	CAWRGLAGPLDEQFF	TGTGCCTGGCGGGGACTAGCGGGGCCCCTGGATGAGCAGTTCTTC
TRBD1	TRBV24-1	TRBJ2-7	.	CATSEGQGASYEQYF	TGTGCCACCAGTGAGGGACAGGGGGCCTCCTACGAGCAGTACTTC
.	TRBV7-2	TRBJ1-1	.	CASSLGQYTEAFF	TGTGCCAGCAGCTTGGGGCAGTACACTGAAGCTTTCTTT
TRBD2	TRBV2	TRBJ2-2	.	CASSLLTSGGNTGELFF	TGTGCCAGCAGTCTGTTAACTAGCGGGGGTAACACCGGGGAGCTGTTTTTT
.	TRBV19	TRBJ2-1	few	CASSIIKGNEQFF	TGTGCCAGTAGTATTATTAAGGGGAATGAGCAGTTCTTC
TRBD1	TRBV6-5	TRBJ1-3	.	CASFKGQHGNTIYF	TGTGCCAGCTTCAAGGGACAGCATGGAAACACCATATATTTT
.	TRBV2	TRBJ2-2	.	CASSEEGRGRTGELFF	TGTGCCAGCAGTGAAGAGGGCAGGGGTCGAACCGGGGAGCTGTTTTTT
.	TRBV24-1	TRBJ1-5	.	CATSDPGSNQPQHF	TGTGCCACCAGTGATCCAGGGTCCAATCAGCCCCAGCATTTT
TRBD2	TRBV9	TRBJ2-3	once	CASSADLAGGQDTQYF	TGTGCCAGCAGCGCTGACCTAGCGGGGGGGCAGGATACGCAGTATTTT
.	TRBV25-1	TRBJ1-6	.	CASRGQNNSPLHF	TGTGCCAGCCGAGGACAGAATAATTCACCCCTCCACTTT
TRBD1	TRBV29-1	TRBJ1-2	many	CSVGQGQVYYTF	TGCAGCGTAGGACAGGGGCAGGTGTACTACACCTTC
TRBD1	TRBV6-1	TRBJ2-7	.	CASSDPGQGLSYEQYF	TGTGCCAGCAGTGATCCGGGACAGGGACTCTCCTACGAGCAGTACTTC
TRBD1	TRBV28	TRBJ1-1	.	CASSLGQGGTEAFF	TGTGCCAGCAGTCTTGGACAGGGCGGCACTGAAGCTTTCTTT
.	TRBV30	TRBJ2-5	.	CAWSTGIQETQYF	TGTGCCTGGAGCACCGGGATACAAGAGACCCAGTACTTC
TRBD1	TRBV6-5	TRBJ1-6	.	CASTAADRANSPLHF	TGTGCCAGCACCGCTGCAGACAGGGCTAATTCACCCCTCCACTTT
TRBD1	TRBV11-1	TRBJ2-3	once	CASDVGQSTDTQYF	TGTGCCAGCGACGTGGGACAGAGCACAGATACGCAGTATTTT
TRBD1	TRBV4-1	TRBJ1-1	.	CASSHRDRVNTEAFF	TGCGCCAGCAGCCATCGGGACAGGGTAAACACTGAAGCTTTCTTT
.	TRBV3-1/TRBV3-2	TRBJ1-2	once	CASSQVPTGGDGYTF	TGTGCCAGCAGCCAAGTTCCGACGGGGGGCGATGGCTACACCTTC
.	TRBV3-1/TRBV3-2	TRBJ1-1	few	CASRGASEAFF	TGTGCCAGCAGAGGGGCCTCTGAAGCTTTCTTT
.	TRBV6-5	TRBJ1-3	.	CASSYSRSSGNTIYF	TGTGCCAGCAGTTACTCGAGAAGCTCTGGAAACACCATATATTTT
.	TRBV5-1	TRBJ2-2	.	CASSLVDTFRANTGELFF	TGCGCCAGCAGCTTGGTGGACACATTTCGCGCGAACACCGGGGAGCTGTTTTTT
.	TRBV9	TRBJ1-3	few	CASSAVDSSGNTIYF	TGTGCCAGCAGCGCCGTGGACAGCTCTGGAAACACCATATATTTT
.	TRBV7-8	TRBJ1-1	once	CASSLEQGPEAFF	TGTGCCAGCAGCTTAGAACAGGGCCCTGAAGCTTTCTTT
TRBD1	TRBV2	TRBJ2-3	.	CASRGQGAADTQYF	TGTGCCAGCAGGGGACAGGGGGCGGCAGATACGCAGTATTTT
TRBD1	TRBV24-1	TRBJ1-1	.	CATSQGAWTEAFF	TGTGCCACCAGTCAGGGGGCATGGACTGAAGCTTTCTTT
.	TRBV18	TRBJ1-3	.	CASSPARAPSGNTIYF	TGTGCCAGCTCACCAGCGCGGGCCCCCTCTGGAAACACCATATATTTT
TRBD1	TRBV6-5	TRBJ2-2	.	CASSYQTGINTGELFF	TGTGCCAGCAGTTACCAGACAGGGATAAACACCGGGGAGCTGTTTTTT
TRBD2	TRBV4-3	TRBJ2-1	.	CASSQDSGGAGEQFF	TGCGCCAGCAGCCAAGATAGCGGGGGGGCGGGTGAGCAGTTCTTC
TRBD1	TRBV7-2	TRBJ1-2	.	CASNPGQGRYGYTF	TGTGCCAGCAACCCAGGACAGGGAAGATATGGCTACACCTTC
TRBD1	TRBV28	TRBJ2-7	.	CAVPGTGNEQYF	TGTGCTGTGCCCGGGACAGGGAACGAGCAGTACTTC
.	TRBV30	TRBJ1-1	once	CAWRTAVNTEAFF	TGTGCCTGGAGGACAGCCGTGAACACTGAAGCTTTCTTT
.	TRBV30	TRBJ1-5	.	CAWSVLGPGRHQPQHF	TGTGCCTGGAGTGTCTTGGGCCCAGGGAGGCATCAGCCCCAGCATTTT
.	TRBV7-9	TRBJ2-1	.	CASSLGAGAYNEQFF	TGTGCCAGCAGCTTAGGCGCGGGGGCATACAATGAGCAGTTCTTC
.	TRBV28	TRBJ1-1	.	CASGGWTEAFF	TGTGCCAGCGGCGGGTGGACTGAAGCTTTCTTT